This is a list of T cell receptor beta chains from one sample in a study of blood T cell repertoires in COVID-19. This table comes from immunoSEQ multiplex PCR, and its TCRdb copy is limited to in-frame clones, with some not included. Among roughly 290,000 clones listed, about 89% were seen once. The source material was PBMCs or T cells enriched from blood (not recorded which). These receptors originate from a woman in her thirties or forties who had recovered from COVID-19. Both conserved end residues are part of each CDR3. A D gene is named only where the DNA matches it firmly. Expanded clones are given a class, and other clones once, few, many or no size at all.

j_call: TRBJ1-6
clone_size: .
cdr3_length: 16
d_call: TRBD1
v_call: TRBV14
cdr3_aa: CASSRKTGTYNSPLHF
cdr3_nt: TGTGCCAGCAGCCGTAAGACAGGGACCTATAATTCACCCCTCCACTTT

j_call: TRBJ2-5
clone_size: .
cdr3_length: 14
d_call: .
v_call: TRBV5-4
cdr3_aa: CASGGRAFQETQYF
cdr3_nt: TGTGCCAGTGGCGGTCGAGCGTTTCAAGAGACCCAGTACTTC

j_call: TRBJ1-1
clone_size: few
cdr3_length: 19
d_call: TRBD1
v_call: TRBV7-3
cdr3_aa: CASSSIPGQAPWMSTEAFF
cdr3_nt: TGTGCCAGCAGCTCCATCCCGGGACAGGCTCCATGGATGTCCACTGAAGCTTTCTTT

j_call: TRBJ1-2
clone_size: .
cdr3_length: 13
d_call: .
v_call: TRBV3-1/TRBV3-2
cdr3_aa: CASSQAREDGYTF
cdr3_nt: TGTGCCAGCAGCCAAGCCCGGGAGGACGGCTACACCTTC

j_call: TRBJ1-1
clone_size: .
cdr3_length: 14
d_call: .
v_call: TRBV29-1
cdr3_aa: CSVKLYRKDTEAFF
cdr3_nt: TGCAGCGTTAAACTTTACAGGAAGGACACTGAAGCTTTCTTT

j_call: TRBJ2-7
clone_size: .
cdr3_length: 13
d_call: TRBD1
v_call: TRBV7-2
cdr3_aa: CASSLDRGREQYF
cdr3_nt: TGTGCCAGCAGCCTAGACAGGGGGAGGGAGCAGTACTTC

j_call: TRBJ2-3
clone_size: .
cdr3_length: 16
d_call: .
v_call: TRBV6-2/TRBV6-3
cdr3_aa: CASSRIRSPGADTQYF
cdr3_nt: TGTGCCAGCAGCAGGATTCGGTCCCCGGGGGCAGATACGCAGTATTTT

j_call: TRBJ2-1
clone_size: .
cdr3_length: 15
d_call: TRBD2
v_call: TRBV11-3
cdr3_aa: CARTIVTSGGNEQFF
cdr3_nt: TGTGCCCGAACAATTGTGACTAGCGGAGGAAATGAGCAGTTCTTC

j_call: TRBJ1-3
clone_size: .
cdr3_length: 15
d_call: .
v_call: TRBV19
cdr3_aa: CASSMSGDTRNTIYF
cdr3_nt: TGTGCCAGTAGTATGTCCGGGGACACTCGAAACACCATATATTTT

j_call: TRBJ1-2
clone_size: .
cdr3_length: 12
d_call: .
v_call: TRBV6-5
cdr3_aa: CASSYSPDGYTF
cdr3_nt: TGTGCCAGCAGTTACTCCCCAGATGGCTACACCTTC

j_call: TRBJ1-3
clone_size: few
cdr3_length: 17
d_call: TRBD1
v_call: TRBV9
cdr3_aa: CASSVDSGTGVGNTIYF
cdr3_nt: TGTGCCAGCAGCGTAGATTCCGGGACAGGAGTCGGAAACACCATATATTTT

j_call: TRBJ2-3
clone_size: once
cdr3_length: 15
d_call: TRBD1
v_call: TRBV7-9
cdr3_aa: CASSQTGMSTDTQYF
cdr3_nt: TGTGCCAGCAGCCAGACAGGGATGAGCACAGATACGCAGTATTTT

j_call: TRBJ2-7
clone_size: .
cdr3_length: 17
d_call: .
v_call: TRBV12-2
cdr3_aa: CASRPGTSGRQTYEQYF
cdr3_nt: TGTGCAAGTCGCCCCGGGACTAGCGGGAGGCAGACCTACGAGCAGTACTTC

j_call: TRBJ2-1
clone_size: .
cdr3_length: 14
d_call: .
v_call: TRBV7-3
cdr3_aa: CASSSHRLNNEQFF
cdr3_nt: TGTGCCAGCAGCTCCCACCGACTTAACAATGAGCAGTTCTTC

j_call: TRBJ2-3
clone_size: .
cdr3_length: 13
d_call: .
v_call: TRBV28
cdr3_aa: CASSEGRTDTQYF
cdr3_nt: TGTGCCAGCTCAGAGGGCCGCACAGATACGCAGTATTTT

j_call: TRBJ1-5
clone_size: .
cdr3_length: 15
d_call: TRBD1
v_call: TRBV6-5
cdr3_aa: CASSYDRTGNQPQHF
cdr3_nt: TGTGCCAGCAGTTACGACAGGACAGGTAATCAGCCCCAGCATTTT

j_call: TRBJ2-5
clone_size: once
cdr3_length: 15
d_call: TRBD1
v_call: TRBV5-1
cdr3_aa: CASSLGQGVQETQYF
cdr3_nt: TGCGCCAGCAGCTTGGGACAGGGTGTCCAAGAGACCCAGTACTTC

j_call: TRBJ1-3
clone_size: few
cdr3_length: 17
d_call: .
v_call: TRBV11-2
cdr3_aa: CASSLDHIITTGNTIYF
cdr3_nt: TGTGCCAGCAGCTTAGATCATATTATCACAACTGGAAACACCATATATTTT

j_call: TRBJ1-4
clone_size: .
cdr3_length: 18
d_call: .
v_call: TRBV5-1
cdr3_aa: CASSPGGALGQVGEKLFF
cdr3_nt: TGCGCCAGCAGCCCGGGGGGAGCCCTGGGGCAGGTGGGGGAAAAACTGTTTTTT

j_call: TRBJ1-2
clone_size: .
cdr3_length: 13
d_call: TRBD1
v_call: TRBV18
cdr3_aa: CASSPPGQDGYTF
cdr3_nt: TGTGCCAGCTCACCACCCGGACAGGATGGCTACACCTTC

j_call: TRBJ2-7
clone_size: .
cdr3_length: 14
d_call: .
v_call: TRBV20-1
cdr3_aa: CSASPSGLVYEQYF
cdr3_nt: TGCAGTGCTAGTCCCTCGGGGTTAGTGTACGAGCAGTACTTC

j_call: TRBJ2-5
clone_size: .
cdr3_length: 15
d_call: TRBD1
v_call: TRBV7-9
cdr3_aa: CASSLGQGARETQYF
cdr3_nt: TGTGCCAGCAGCCTAGGACAGGGGGCGCGGGAGACCCAGTACTTC

j_call: TRBJ1-1
clone_size: once
cdr3_length: 13
d_call: .
v_call: TRBV30
cdr3_aa: CAWDRRMNTEAFF
cdr3_nt: TGTGCCTGGGACAGGAGAATGAACACTGAAGCTTTCTTT

j_call: TRBJ2-1
clone_size: .
cdr3_length: 22
d_call: TRBD2
v_call: TRBV11-2
cdr3_aa: CASSPTPLPRQGASGRAVWQFF
cdr3_nt: TGTGCCAGCAGTCCAACACCCCTCCCGAGACAGGGGGCTAGCGGGAGGGCCGTATGGCAGTTCTTC

j_call: TRBJ1-6
clone_size: .
cdr3_length: 15
d_call: .
v_call: TRBV6-5
cdr3_aa: CASSYSWDKVSPLHF
cdr3_nt: TGTGCCAGCAGTTACTCGTGGGACAAAGTTTCACCCCTCCACTTT

j_call: TRBJ1-1
clone_size: .
cdr3_length: 13
d_call: .
v_call: TRBV7-3
cdr3_aa: CASSSTVNTEAFF
cdr3_nt: TGTGCCAGCAGCTCCACAGTGAACACTGAAGCTTTCTTT

j_call: TRBJ2-1
clone_size: .
cdr3_length: 15
d_call: .
v_call: TRBV9
cdr3_aa: CASSDMDRSYNEQFF
cdr3_nt: TGTGCCAGCAGCGACATGGATCGGAGCTACAATGAGCAGTTCTTC

j_call: TRBJ1-2
clone_size: .
cdr3_length: 16
d_call: .
v_call: TRBV4-2
cdr3_aa: CASSQDLNREDYGYTF
cdr3_nt: TGTGCCAGCAGCCAAGATCTCAACAGGGAAGACTATGGCTACACCTTC

j_call: TRBJ2-3
clone_size: .
cdr3_length: 15
d_call: .
v_call: TRBV18
cdr3_aa: CASSPHPRGYDTQYF
cdr3_nt: TGTGCCAGCTCACCACATCCCAGGGGATATGATACGCAGTATTTT

j_call: TRBJ2-2
clone_size: .
cdr3_length: 18
d_call: .
v_call: TRBV4-2
cdr3_aa: CASSQEVMGAGYTGELFF
cdr3_nt: TGTGCCAGCAGCCAAGAGGTAATGGGCGCGGGCTACACCGGGGAGCTGTTTTTT

j_call: TRBJ2-2
clone_size: .
cdr3_length: 15
d_call: TRBD2
v_call: TRBV7-2
cdr3_aa: CASSFSGRYTGELFF
cdr3_nt: TGTGCCAGCAGTTTTAGCGGGAGATACACCGGGGAGCTGTTTTTT

j_call: TRBJ2-3
clone_size: .
cdr3_length: 14
d_call: .
v_call: TRBV7-3
cdr3_aa: CASSWGRGTDTQYF
cdr3_nt: TGTGCCAGCAGCTGGGGCAGGGGTACAGATACGCAGTATTTT

j_call: TRBJ1-1
clone_size: .
cdr3_length: 14
d_call: .
v_call: TRBV7-2
cdr3_aa: CASSSRGGWAEAFF
cdr3_nt: TGTGCCAGCAGCTCCCGGGGAGGGTGGGCTGAAGCTTTCTTT

j_call: TRBJ2-7
clone_size: few
cdr3_length: 15
d_call: .
v_call: TRBV5-1
cdr3_aa: CASSTGDPGSYEQYF
cdr3_nt: TGCGCCAGCAGCACCGGGGATCCTGGCTCCTACGAGCAGTACTTC

j_call: TRBJ2-4
clone_size: .
cdr3_length: 16
d_call: TRBD2
v_call: TRBV7-7
cdr3_aa: CAWRDLREVAKNIQYF
cdr3_nt: TGTGCTTGGCGGGACCTCCGGGAGGTAGCCAAAAACATTCAGTACTTC

j_call: TRBJ1-1
clone_size: .
cdr3_length: 16
d_call: TRBD1
v_call: TRBV19
cdr3_aa: CASSRGQGADGTEAFF
cdr3_nt: TGTGCCAGTAGTCGAGGACAGGGGGCGGATGGCACTGAAGCTTTCTTT

j_call: TRBJ1-3
clone_size: .
cdr3_length: 16
d_call: .
v_call: TRBV18
cdr3_aa: CASSPPGQGSGNTIYF
cdr3_nt: TGTGCCAGCTCACCACCGGGACAAGGAAGTGGAAACACCATATATTTT

j_call: TRBJ1-2
clone_size: once
cdr3_length: 14
d_call: .
v_call: TRBV5-4
cdr3_aa: CASSHDQGYYGYTF
cdr3_nt: TGTGCCAGCAGCCACGACCAGGGGTACTATGGCTACACCTTC

j_call: TRBJ2-7
clone_size: .
cdr3_length: 15
d_call: .
v_call: TRBV4-2
cdr3_aa: CASSPFGGSGYEQYF
cdr3_nt: TGTGCCAGCAGCCCGTTTGGGGGGAGTGGCTACGAGCAGTACTTC

j_call: TRBJ1-1
clone_size: few
cdr3_length: 15
d_call: .
v_call: TRBV4-1
cdr3_aa: CASSQGRGSNTEAFF
cdr3_nt: TGCGCCAGCAGCCAAGGACGGGGAAGCAACACTGAAGCTTTCTTT

j_call: TRBJ1-4
clone_size: once
cdr3_length: 12
d_call: TRBD1
v_call: TRBV30
cdr3_aa: CACRGLSEKLFF
cdr3_nt: TGTGCCTGCAGGGGGCTCAGTGAAAAACTGTTTTTT

j_call: TRBJ1-2
clone_size: .
cdr3_length: 13
d_call: .
v_call: TRBV3-1/TRBV3-2
cdr3_aa: CASSYLTGSGYTF
cdr3_nt: TGTGCCAGCAGTTATCTAACAGGGAGCGGCTACACCTTC

j_call: TRBJ1-3
clone_size: few
cdr3_length: 17
d_call: .
v_call: TRBV3-1/TRBV3-2
cdr3_aa: CASSHNRGQISGNTIYF
cdr3_nt: TGTGCCAGCAGCCATAACCGCGGACAGATCTCTGGAAACACCATATATTTT

j_call: TRBJ2-7
clone_size: .
cdr3_length: 14
d_call: .
v_call: TRBV3-1/TRBV3-2
cdr3_aa: CASSPFGGSYEQYF
cdr3_nt: TGTGCCAGCAGCCCCTTCGGGGGTTCCTACGAGCAGTACTTC

j_call: TRBJ2-7
clone_size: .
cdr3_length: 14
d_call: TRBD2
v_call: TRBV10-3
cdr3_aa: CAISDSGGTYEQYF
cdr3_nt: TGTGCCATCAGTGATTCGGGGGGGACCTACGAGCAGTACTTC

j_call: TRBJ1-4
clone_size: .
cdr3_length: 17
d_call: TRBD1
v_call: TRBV3-1/TRBV3-2
cdr3_aa: CASSPTGTGGPNEKLFF
cdr3_nt: TGTGCCAGCAGCCCGACCGGGACAGGGGGCCCTAATGAAAAACTGTTTTTT

j_call: TRBJ2-2
clone_size: few
cdr3_length: 15
d_call: .
v_call: TRBV27
cdr3_aa: CASSHTPGLTGELFF
cdr3_nt: TGTGCCAGCAGTCACACGCCAGGGCTCACCGGGGAGCTGTTTTTT

j_call: TRBJ1-2
clone_size: .
cdr3_length: 16
d_call: .
v_call: TRBV11-2
cdr3_aa: CASSRGGAEQNYGYTF
cdr3_nt: TGTGCCAGCAGCCGGGGGGGGGCAGAGCAAAACTATGGCTACACCTTC

j_call: TRBJ2-7
clone_size: .
cdr3_length: 16
d_call: TRBD1
v_call: TRBV18
cdr3_aa: CASSEGQGALSYEQYF
cdr3_nt: TGTGCCAGCTCAGAGGGACAGGGGGCACTCTCCTACGAGCAGTACTTC

j_call: TRBJ2-7
clone_size: once
cdr3_length: 12
d_call: TRBD1
v_call: TRBV30
cdr3_aa: CAWSEDRGLQYF
cdr3_nt: TGTGCCTGGAGTGAAGACAGGGGCCTGCAGTACTTC

j_call: TRBJ1-1
clone_size: .
cdr3_length: 11
d_call: TRBD1
v_call: TRBV20-1
cdr3_aa: CSRTTGGAAFF
cdr3_nt: TGCAGTCGTACAACAGGGGGCGCAGCTTTCTTT

j_call: TRBJ2-7
clone_size: .
cdr3_length: 13
d_call: TRBD1
v_call: TRBV25-1
cdr3_aa: CATSRDSSYEQYF
cdr3_nt: TGTGCCACCTCACGGGACAGTAGCTACGAGCAGTACTTC

j_call: TRBJ2-3
clone_size: .
cdr3_length: 18
d_call: TRBD2
v_call: TRBV27
cdr3_aa: CASSLGLAGGSGTDTQYF
cdr3_nt: TGTGCCAGCAGTTTAGGGCTAGCGGGAGGGTCTGGCACAGATACGCAGTATTTT

j_call: TRBJ1-1
clone_size: once
cdr3_length: 15
d_call: TRBD1
v_call: TRBV30
cdr3_aa: CAWRTAGTGGTEAFF
cdr3_nt: TGTGCCTGGAGAACTGCCGGGACAGGGGGCACTGAAGCTTTCTTT

j_call: TRBJ1-5
clone_size: few
cdr3_length: 14
d_call: TRBD1
v_call: TRBV5-1
cdr3_aa: CASSLEGGGQPQHF
cdr3_nt: TGCGCCAGCAGCTTGGAAGGGGGCGGTCAGCCCCAGCATTTT

j_call: TRBJ2-2
clone_size: .
cdr3_length: 14
d_call: .
v_call: TRBV7-9
cdr3_aa: CASSGTSNTGELFF
cdr3_nt: TGTGCCAGCAGTGGGACTTCTAACACCGGGGAGCTGTTTTTT